In this sample, the clone carrying this T cell receptor (beta chain) turned up a few times. The sample belongs to a study of blood T cells in healthy people across ages. A second PCR, run for roughly 7 to 11 cycles, used a sample-barcoded 5' primer plus a J-beta primer mix. Using its own MiXCR run on the 5' RACE reads, TCRdb lists one record per CDR3 protein. The sample records 270,000 or so distinct CDR3 sequences, roughly 29% being singletons. V was pared by 4 bases and J by 5 bases, with 23 bases between. The germline gives CDR1 DFQATT, CDR2 SNEGSKA (reference sequence). The CDR3 has 16 residues. The TCR sequence derives from a woman aged 70-85 years in good health. Sequencing was carried out using blood. The V and J genes are TRBV20-1 and TRBJ2-5; maybe TRBD1 (5 bases). CDR3 in DNA: TGCAGTGCTATCGACCATAGACCAGGGCATAGGGAGACCCAGTACTTC. Protein sequence: CSAIDHRPGHRETQYF.